A single sample is the source of the 6 T cell receptor beta chains below, sequenced in a study of T cells in Graves' hyperthyroidism and ophthalmopathy. Amplified regions were TCR beta CDR3 sequences from RNA transcripts. Primed by the HTBI set, a first-round RT-PCR was run on the TCR CDR3. TCRdb re-analysed the multiplex PCR reads in MiXCR, keeping a single row per CDR3 protein. Of roughly 240,000 distinct CDR3 sequences detected, approximately 24% appear once; the ten largest clones hold approximately 35%. The sequenced sample was blood. The receptors derive from a woman aged 40 to 55 with Graves' ophthalmopathy.

The sample holds many counts of this clonotype. This rearrangement joins TRBV12-3 or TRBV12-4 to TRBJ2-7; D is unclear. The CDR3 runs 13 residues. Trimming cost V 6 bases and J 2 bases, with 11 bases left between them. CDR3 residues: CASSPDFTYEQYF. CDR3 bases: TGTGCCAGCAGCCCTGACTTTACCTACGAGCAGTACTTC.

At least ten counts were recorded for this clonotype. CDR3 sequence: CASRNPVAGETQYF. The CDR3 DNA reads as TGCGCCAGCAGAAACCCCGTGGCGGGAGAGACCCAGTACTTC. The chain carries TRBV4-1 and TRBJ2-5; the D gene is possibly TRBD2 (5 bases). Germline lookup yields CDR1 MGHRA and CDR2 YSYEKL. V gave up 6 bases and J gave up 4 bases, with 15 bases separating them. The length of the CDR3 is 14 residues.

This chain joins TRBV3-1 and TRBJ1-2; D possibly corresponds to TRBD1 (5 bases). CDR1 and CDR2 (germline): LGHDT, YNNKEL (reference sequence). The CDR3 totals 15 residues. Trimming shortened V by 4 bases and J by 0 bases, and 12 bases separated the two germline ends. CDR3 DNA: TGTGCCAGCAGCCGTCGGGACGGAACTAACTATGGCTACACCTTC. This translates into CASSRRDGTNYGYTF.

This clonotype was found many times. The chain carries TRBV18 and TRBJ2-7; 7 bases map to TRBD1. The trim removed 1 base at V and 6 bases at J, leaving 3 bases unmatched. The germline V gene encodes CDR1 KGHSH and CDR2 LQKENI. CDR3 length: 13 residues. The CDR3 coding sequence is TGTGCCAGCTCACCACAGGGGGCGCGCGAGCAGTACTTC. Residues: CASSPQGAREQYF.

The V and J genes are TRBV11-1 and TRBJ2-7; TRBD2 might be the D (6 bases). V was cut by 5 bases and J by 4 bases, with 21 bases left in between. The length of the CDR3 is 16 residues. Germline-derived CDR1 and CDR2 are SGHAT and FQDESV (reference sequence). The CDR3 spells CASSPAGGAGVYEQYF. DNA of the CDR3: TGTGCCAGCAGCCCAGCGGGCGGGGCAGGAGTTTACGAGCAGTACTTC.

This sequence joins TRBV12-3 or TRBV12-4 and TRBJ2-7; D tentatively fits TRBD1 or TRBD2 (5 bases each). There are 14 residues in the CDR3. Trimming stripped 7 bases from V and 2 bases from J, with 15 bases between. CDR3 residues: CASTTRDGAYEQYF. As DNA, the CDR3 is TGTGCCAGCACTACCCGGGACGGAGCCTACGAGCAGTACTTC.